The rows below give T cell receptor beta chains drawn from one sample of a study of shared clonotypes between healthy human individuals. The method was immunoSEQ multiplex PCR; TCRdb's version includes in-frame clones alone and lacks a portion of them. The table has some 2 million clones, roughly 94% seen once; the top ten hold 0.13%. The sample consisted of naive CD4+ T cells sorted from blood. The source is a young man in good health. Each CDR3 is given with its conserved first and last residue. D genes are given only for firm matches.

d_gene	j_gene	v_gene	CDR3nt	CDR3aa
NA	TRBJ2-7	TRBV11-2	TGTGCCAGCAGCTTTGGGGCACGACAGGTAGCAGTCTTCGAGCAGTACTTC	CASSFGARQVAVFEQYF
TRBD2	TRBJ2-7	TRBV4-3	TGCGCCAGCAGCCAAGATAGAAGCGGGAAGTCCTACGAGCAGTACTTC	CASSQDRSGKSYEQYF
TRBD1	TRBJ2-7	TRBV18	TGTGCCAGCTCACCTCCGGACAGGCCTTACGAGCAGTACTTC	CASSPPDRPYEQYF
NA	TRBJ1-3	TRBV2	TGTGCCAGCAGTGATTCCCACGCGAGCTCTGGAAACACCATATATTTT	CASSDSHASSGNTIYF
NA	TRBJ2-1	TRBV30	TGTGCCTGGAACCGCCTCCGTGCCCCTGAGCAGTTCTTC	CAWNRLRAPEQFF
NA	TRBJ1-4	TRBV14	TGTGCCAGCAGTCATGGTCCTCAACTTGGGGGTGAAAAACTGTTTTTT	CASSHGPQLGGEKLFF
NA	TRBJ2-1	TRBV7-9	TGTGCCAGCAGCTTAGTTGGCGGCAGCGTCTCCTACAATGAGCAGTTCTTC	CASSLVGGSVSYNEQFF
TRBD1	TRBJ1-1	TRBV9	TGTGCCAGCAGCGTAGATGGAGACAGGGGGATAATGAACACTGAAGCTTTCTTT	CASSVDGDRGIMNTEAFF
TRBD1	TRBJ2-7	TRBV28	TGTGCCAGCAGCTCTCCGGGACAGGCCCCCGAGCAGTACTTC	CASSSPGQAPEQYF
TRBD2	TRBJ2-6	TRBV18	TGTGCCAGCTCACCACAACTAGCGGGATTGGCTGGGGCCAACGTCCTGACTTTC	CASSPQLAGLAGANVLTF
NA	TRBJ1-3	TRBV30	TGTGCCTGGGGGACCCAGGCGGGGACCTTCTCTGGAAACACCATATATTTT	CAWGTQAGTFSGNTIYF
NA	TRBJ1-5	TRBV2	TGTGCCAGCAGTGCCCTTCAAGCGTATCAGCCCCAGCATTTT	CASSALQAYQPQHF
NA	TRBJ1-4	TRBV19	TGTGCCAGTAGGACAGGAACAACTAATGAAAAACTGTTTTTT	CASRTGTTNEKLFF
TRBD2	TRBJ2-1	TRBV19	TGTGCCAGTAGGGCGCTAGCGGACTACAATGAGCAGTTCTTC	CASRALADYNEQFF
TRBD2	TRBJ2-7	TRBV30	TGTGCCTGGAAGGGACTAGCGGGAGGTCTGCCCTACGAGCAGTACTTC	CAWKGLAGGLPYEQYF
TRBD1	TRBJ1-4	TRBV6-5	TGTGCCAGCAGTTACTCTCCAGGGGGCGTTGGTGAAAAACTGTTTTTT	CASSYSPGGVGEKLFF
TRBD1	TRBJ1-5	TRBV7-9	TGTGCCAGCAGCCGGACAGGGGATCGTAATCAGCCCCAGCATTTT	CASSRTGDRNQPQHF
TRBD2	TRBJ2-7	TRBV18	TGTGCCAGCTCACCTCAGGGACTAGCGGGAGGGACAACCTACGAGCAGTACTTC	CASSPQGLAGGTTYEQYF
TRBD1	TRBJ2-3	TRBV10-3	TGTGCCATCAGACCGGGACAGGTAACAGATACGCAGTATTTT	CAIRPGQVTDTQYF
NA	TRBJ2-3	TRBV30	TGTGCCTGGAAAAGGACTTCGAGTTCAGATACGCAGTATTTT	CAWKRTSSSDTQYF
NA	TRBJ1-2	TRBV5-1	TGCGCCAGCAGCTTCGAAACACTCTATGGCTACACCTTC	CASSFETLYGYTF
NA	TRBJ1-3	TRBV10-3	TGTGCCATTCACCCCGATCAGGGCGCCACCTCTGGAAACACCATATATTTT	CAIHPDQGATSGNTIYF